A selection of T cell receptor beta chains follows, all from one sample in a study of blood T cell repertoires in COVID-19. Method: immunoSEQ multiplex PCR; TCRdb's copy keeps in-frame clones and lacks some. This table has tens of thousands of clones, approximately 86% appearing once. The specimen was peripheral blood. The receptors shown here come from a man in his 60s with active COVID-19. The CDR3 runs from the conserved cysteine through the conserved F or W. Fields, in order: clone size, CDR3 length, J gene, V gene, D gene, CDR3 DNA, CDR3 protein. A D gene is named only where the DNA matches it firmly. Rows give clone size only sometimes, using once, few, many, or a class for an expanded clone.

size: -
length: 16
J: TRBJ1-3
V: TRBV3-1/TRBV3-2
D: TRBD1
DNA: TGTGCCAGCAGCCCCTTGGAGGGGGCGTCTGGAAACACCATATATTTT
CDR3: CASSPLEGASGNTIYF

size: once
length: 13
J: TRBJ1-2
V: TRBV2
D: -
DNA: TGTGCCAGCTGTGGGGGGGCGGGAGGCGGCTACACCTTC
CDR3: CASCGGAGGGYTF

size: -
length: 15
J: TRBJ2-5
V: TRBV7-9
D: -
DNA: TGTGCCAGCAGCTTAGCGGCCACGACAGAAGAGACCCAGTACTTC
CDR3: CASSLAATTEETQYF

size: -
length: 12
J: TRBJ2-5
V: TRBV5-1
D: -
DNA: TGCGCCAGCAGCTTAAGGGGAGAGACCCAGTACTTC
CDR3: CASSLRGETQYF

size: -
length: 13
J: TRBJ2-7
V: TRBV10-3
D: -
DNA: TGTGCCATCAGTGTGGCAGGGTGGAACGAGCAGTACTTC
CDR3: CAISVAGWNEQYF

size: -
length: 16
J: TRBJ2-7
V: TRBV7-8
D: TRBD2
DNA: TGTGCCAGCAGCCCACTTCAGCGGGGGGGCCGCTACGAGCAGTACTTC
CDR3: CASSPLQRGGRYEQYF

size: once
length: 14
J: TRBJ1-3
V: TRBV18
D: TRBD1
DNA: TGTGCCAGCTCACCGGACAGGGGGGGAAACACCATATATTTT
CDR3: CASSPDRGGNTIYF

size: -
length: 14
J: TRBJ1-3
V: TRBV7-2
D: -
DNA: TGTGCCAGTTCGACAGGATCGCCTGGAAACACCATATATTTT
CDR3: CASSTGSPGNTIYF

size: -
length: 13
J: TRBJ2-1
V: TRBV15
D: -
DNA: TGTGCCACCAGCAGAGATGAACAGAGTGAGCAGTTCTTC
CDR3: CATSRDEQSEQFF

size: -
length: 17
J: TRBJ2-2
V: TRBV7-2
D: -
DNA: TGTGCCAGCAGCTTCGAACCCCCAACAGCCAACACCGGGGAGCTGTTTTTT
CDR3: CASSFEPPTANTGELFF

size: -
length: 13
J: TRBJ1-6
V: TRBV12-3/TRBV12-4
D: -
DNA: TGTGCCAGCAATCAGGGCTATAATTCACCCCTCCACTTT
CDR3: CASNQGYNSPLHF

size: -
length: 15
J: TRBJ2-7
V: TRBV25-1
D: TRBD1
DNA: TGTGCCAGCAGTGAAGGGACAGGTTCAACCTACGAGCAGTACTTC
CDR3: CASSEGTGSTYEQYF

size: -
length: 13
J: TRBJ2-2
V: TRBV24-1
D: -
DNA: TGTGCCACCATGGACTCTCATGGCGGGGAGCTGTTTTTT
CDR3: CATMDSHGGELFF

size: -
length: 13
J: TRBJ2-5
V: TRBV5-6
D: -
DNA: TGTGCCAGCGGTTTCCCGACGGGGGAGACCCAGTACTTC
CDR3: CASGFPTGETQYF

size: -
length: 16
J: TRBJ1-1
V: TRBV7-3
D: TRBD1
DNA: TGTGCCAGCAGCCTAGGGGGCTTTCCAGAGAACACTGAAGCTTTCTTT
CDR3: CASSLGGFPENTEAFF

size: -
length: 12
J: TRBJ1-2
V: TRBV2
D: TRBD1
DNA: TGTGCCAGCAAACAGGGGAGCGTGGGCCACACCTTC
CDR3: CASKQGSVGHTF